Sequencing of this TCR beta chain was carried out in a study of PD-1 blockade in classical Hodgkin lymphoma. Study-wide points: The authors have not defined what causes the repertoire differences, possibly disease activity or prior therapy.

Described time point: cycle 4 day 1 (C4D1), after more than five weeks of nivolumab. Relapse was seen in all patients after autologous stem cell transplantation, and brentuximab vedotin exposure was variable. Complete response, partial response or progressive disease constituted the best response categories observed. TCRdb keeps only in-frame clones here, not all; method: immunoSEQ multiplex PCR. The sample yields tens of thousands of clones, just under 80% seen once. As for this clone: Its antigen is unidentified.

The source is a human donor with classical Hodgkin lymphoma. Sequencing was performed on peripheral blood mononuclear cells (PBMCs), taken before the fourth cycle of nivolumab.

The CDR3 region is CASGTSGRAWDIQYF. CDR3 nucleotides: TGTGCCAGCGGGACTAGCGGGAGGGCCTGGGACATTCAGTACTTC. This rearrangement joins TRBV6-5 to TRBJ2-4; 16 nucleotides align to TRBD2. Germline trimming cut 8 bases from V and 8 bases from J; bases unmatched to any gene: 6. This CDR3 spans 15 amino acids. From germline, CDR1 is MNHEY and CDR2 SVGAGI.